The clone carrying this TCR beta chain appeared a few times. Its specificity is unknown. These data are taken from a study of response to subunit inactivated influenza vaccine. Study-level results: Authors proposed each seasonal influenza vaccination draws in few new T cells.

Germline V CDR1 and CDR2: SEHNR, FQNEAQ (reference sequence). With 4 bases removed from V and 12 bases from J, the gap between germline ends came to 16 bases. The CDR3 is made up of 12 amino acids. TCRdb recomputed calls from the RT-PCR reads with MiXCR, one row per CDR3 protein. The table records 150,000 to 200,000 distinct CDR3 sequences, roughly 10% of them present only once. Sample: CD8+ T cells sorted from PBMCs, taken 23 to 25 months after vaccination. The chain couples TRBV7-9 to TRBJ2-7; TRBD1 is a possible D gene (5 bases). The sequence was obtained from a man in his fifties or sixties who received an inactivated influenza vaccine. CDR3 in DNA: TGTGCCAGCAGCTCTAATCCGGACCAGGGGTACTTC. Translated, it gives CASSSNPDQGYF.